The 18 T cell receptor beta chains reported below all come from one sample, sequenced in a study of beta chain features in type 1 diabetes. All of the isolated RNA was reverse transcribed, so expressed TCRB transcripts were sequenced. The table came from immunoSEQ multiplex PCR; TCRdb's copy has only in-frame clones and leaves some out. The data show 850,000 to 900,000 clones, 15% to 20% seen once. The sample consisted of naive CD4+ T cells from blood. These receptors all stem from a woman between 18 and 29 years old in good health.

The CDR3 coding sequence is TGTGCCAGCACCACCTCGGGAGGGCCCGGGGAGCTGTTTTTT. This gives the protein CASTTSGGPGELFF. V is TRBV28 and J is TRBJ2-2; 8 bases line up with TRBD2. J lost 6 bases, V lost 7 bases, and 7 bases had no gene match. The CDR3 covers 14 residues. Germline V gene sequence: CDR1 MDHEN, CDR2 SYDVKM.

This clone has a handful of counts. V gene TRBV10-3 combines with J gene TRBJ2-7; TRBD2 might be the D (5 bases). CDR1 and CDR2 (germline): ENHRY, SYGVKD. V was pared by 0 bases and J by 2 bases, with 17 bases between. The CDR3 contains 17 residues. The CDR3 loop is CAISESRGRTGTYEQYF. The CDR3 nucleotides read TGTGCCATCAGTGAGTCGAGAGGACGTACGGGAACCTACGAGCAGTACTTC.

The CDR3 reads CASSLRVRGREQYF. The CDR3 nucleotides read TGTGCCAGCAGCTTAAGAGTGCGGGGGAGGGAGCAGTACTTC. The chain recombines TRBV7-2 with TRBJ2-7; 7 bases are a match to TRBD2. CDR1 is SGHTA, CDR2 FQGNSA, per germline. V shed 2 bases and J 7 bases; nucleotides not matched to a gene: 8. This CDR3 has 14 residues.

The V gene is TRBV5-6, the J gene TRBJ2-7; D possibly corresponds to TRBD2 (6 bases). The V gene lost 1 base and the J gene lost 6 bases, with 8 bases spanning the gap. Germline V CDR1 and CDR2: SGHDT, YYEEEE. The CDR3 has 12 residues. The DNA of the CDR3 is TGTGCCAGCAGCTTGCCCGGGGGCGAGCAGTACTTC. It translates to CASSLPGGEQYF. The whole variable domain, filled in from reference TRBV5-6 and TRBJ2-7, reads DAGVTQSPTHLIKTRGQQVTLRCSPKSGHDTVSWYQQALGQGPQFIFQYYEEEERQRGNFPDRFSGHQFPNYSSELNVNALLLGDSALYLCASSLPGGEQYFGPGTRLTVT.

The chain combines TRBV7-6 with TRBJ1-3; D is undetermined. V was pared by 3 bases and J by 0 bases, with 12 bases between. CDR1 is SGHVS and CDR2 is FNYEAQ in the germline V gene. The CDR3 is made up of 16 amino acids. The CDR3 DNA sequence: TGTGCCAGCAGCTTTACAGAACCGGTCTCTGGAAACACCATATATTTT. It is translated as CASSFTEPVSGNTIYF. Looking up the rest from reference TRBV7-6 and TRBJ1-3 gives the full variable domain: GAGVSQSPRYKVTKRGQDVALRCDPISGHVSLYWYRQALGQGPEFLTYFNYEAQQDKSGLPNDRFSAERPEGSISTLTIQRTEQRDSAMYRCASSFTEPVSGNTIYFGEGSWLTVV.

This clone was counted only a few times. This chain joins TRBV7-2 and TRBJ2-5; D might be TRBD1 (5 bases). Trimming took off 5 bases at V and 1 base at J, with 20 bases between the two ends. This CDR3 is 17 amino acids long. Germline CDR1 and CDR2: SGHTA and FQGNSA. CDR3 nucleotide sequence: TGTGCCAGCAGCAGCATCCCACGTATGACAGCCCAAGAGACCCAGTACTTC. It codes for CASSSIPRMTAQETQYF.

This clone was observed a few times. The chain combines TRBV4-1 with TRBJ2-7; 7 nucleotides line up with TRBD1. The germline V gene has CDR1 MGHRA and CDR2 YSYEKL. This CDR3 has 15 amino acids. J was trimmed by 3 bases and V by 0 bases; bases with no gene match: 5. The CDR3 DNA is TGCGCCAGCAGCCAAGAACCGGGACAGTACTACGAGCAGTACTTC. Translation: CASSQEPGQYYEQYF.

This clone was counted a few times. V and J are TRBV7-2 and TRBJ2-7, with D hard to call. Trimming took off 5 bases at V and 6 bases at J, with 11 bases between the two ends. The CDR3 length is 12 residues. Germline loops: CDR1 SGHTA, CDR2 FQGNSA. The CDR3 is CASSLYTGEQYF. The CDR3 region has the DNA TGTGCCAGCAGCCTCTACACGGGCGAGCAGTACTTC.

The chain combines TRBV5-4 with TRBJ1-1, with a possible D match to TRBD1 (5 bases). The CDR3 covers 17 residues. Germline V gene sequence: CDR1 SGHNT, CDR2 YYREEE (reference sequence). The V end lost 3 bases, the J end lost 0 bases, and 18 bases lay between the germline ends. The CDR3 nucleotides are TGTGCCAGCAGCTGGGGGAGTGGAGGGTCCATGAACACTGAAGCTTTCTTT. It is translated as CASSWGSGGSMNTEAFF.

The chain couples TRBV6-1 to TRBJ2-1; D is unclear. Trimming removed 8 bases from V and 0 bases from J, with 14 bases in between. CDR3 length: 15 residues. CDR1 is MNHNS and CDR2 is SASEGT in the germline V gene. This chain's CDR3 is CASGVRRPSYNEQFF. CDR3 DNA: TGTGCCAGCGGAGTTCGACGACCCTCCTACAATGAGCAGTTCTTC.

The rearrangement links TRBV7-2 to TRBJ1-5; D is undetermined. Trimming removed 0 bases from V and 6 bases from J, with 15 bases in between. The CDR3 covers 16 residues. Germline CDR1 is SGHTA and CDR2 is FQGNSA. Written as DNA, the CDR3 is TGTGCCAGCAGCTTAGCGCATATCGTTGTCGGTCAGCCCCAGCATTTT. Protein product: CASSLAHIVVGQPQHF.

The CDR3 protein is CASSYGGETQYF. CDR3 nucleotides: TGTGCCAGTAGCTACGGGGGCGAGACCCAGTACTTC. The chain employs TRBV19 and TRBJ2-5, with D perhaps matching TRBD1 or TRBD2 (6 bases each). This CDR3 spans 12 amino acids. V was shortened by 6 bases and J by 5 bases, with 10 bases between the two germline ends. The V gene's germline CDR1 is LNHDA and CDR2 SQIVND (reference sequence).

This clone was counted a few times. V usage is TRBV5-1 and J usage is TRBJ2-5, with D uncertain. The CDR3 has 14 amino acids. Germline CDR1 reads SGHRS; CDR2 reads YFSETQ. With 0 bases removed from V and 5 bases from J, the gap between germline ends came to 11 bases. The CDR3 DNA reads TGCGCCAGCAGCTTGGTGGCCCCTCCGGAGACCCAGTACTTC. Its protein product is CASSLVAPPETQYF.

This clone has more than one count but fewer than ten. The chain is built from TRBV4-2 and TRBJ2-1; TRBD2 aligns across 7 bases. J lost 5 bases, V lost 1 base, and 14 bases had no gene match. CDR1 is LGHNA and CDR2 is YNFKEQ in the germline V gene. The CDR3 covers 18 residues. The chain's CDR3 is CASSQGVTSAQKDNEQFF. DNA of the CDR3: TGTGCCAGCAGCCAAGGCGTTACTAGCGCCCAGAAGGACAATGAGCAGTTCTTC.

This clone was detected many times. The chain recombines TRBV23-1 with TRBJ1-4; D gene uncertain. TRBV23-1 is identified as an open reading frame with a role that is uncertain. The ends were cut back, 3 bases at V and 12 bases at J, with 14 bases in the middle. The CDR3 extends over 13 amino acids. The CDR3 coding sequence is TGCGCCAGCAGTCATCCCAGGATGACGGAACTGTTTTTT. Amino acid sequence: CASSHPRMTELFF.

The chain combines TRBV11-2 with TRBJ2-5; no clear D gene. CDR3 length equals 15 residues. Trimming cost V 0 bases and J 1 base, with 9 bases left between them. From germline, CDR1 is SGHAT and CDR2 FQNNGV. The CDR3 loop is CASSLDPDFQETQYF. CDR3 nucleotide sequence: TGTGCCAGCAGCTTAGACCCTGATTTCCAAGAGACCCAGTACTTC.

This clone was counted a single time. The genes are TRBV6-5 and TRBJ2-5; maybe TRBD1 (6 bases). Germline loops: CDR1 MNHEY, CDR2 SVGAGI. V gave up 6 bases and J gave up 4 bases, with 15 bases separating them. The CDR3 is 14 amino acids. CDR3 in amino acids: CASSTGSARETQYF. The CDR3 DNA reads TGTGCCAGCAGCACAGGGTCGGCGAGAGAGACCCAGTACTTC.

This clone came up a few times. The chain uses TRBV5-1 and TRBJ2-5; D possibly matches TRBD1 or TRBD2 (6 bases each). There are 17 residues in the CDR3. The ends were cut back, 0 bases at V and 5 bases at J, with 20 bases in the middle. Germline V CDR1 and CDR2: SGHRS, YFSETQ. CDR3 DNA sequence: TGCGCCAGCAGCTTGGGTCCAGACAGGATACGGGAGGAGACCCAGTACTTC. Its protein is CASSLGPDRIREETQYF.